The clone carrying this TCR beta chain has just one count. What it binds is not known. The sample is drawn from a study of cytomegalovirus exposure and HLA in healthy donors. Study as a whole: In a previous analysis, 117 million unique TCR beta sequences were found from about 179 million T cells. Study-level points and caveats: What a later analysis showed was that several of the most significant clusters appeared linked to common viral pathogens. TCR beta chains numbering some 160 were designated cytomegalovirus-associated. CMV serostatus was the sole immune exposure data available.

The PCR made use of 60 Vbeta and 13 Jbeta primers. Produced via immunoSEQ multiplex PCR; TCRdb's table is partial and in-frame only. The sample has under 150,000 clones; 78% are singletons. V gave up 5 bases and J gave up 7 bases, with 21 bases separating them. This CDR3 has 16 residues. CDR1 and CDR2 (germline): MNHEY, SMNVEV (reference sequence). The source is a woman between 40 and 55 years old in good health and CMV-seropositive. The sample consisted of PBMCs. This sequence joins TRBV27 and TRBJ2-1; maybe TRBD2 (6 bases). This CDR3 reads CASSPPGAGLGNEQFF. CDR3 sequence (DNA): TGTGCCAGCAGTCCTCCAGGAGCGGGCCTAGGGAATGAGCAGTTCTTC.